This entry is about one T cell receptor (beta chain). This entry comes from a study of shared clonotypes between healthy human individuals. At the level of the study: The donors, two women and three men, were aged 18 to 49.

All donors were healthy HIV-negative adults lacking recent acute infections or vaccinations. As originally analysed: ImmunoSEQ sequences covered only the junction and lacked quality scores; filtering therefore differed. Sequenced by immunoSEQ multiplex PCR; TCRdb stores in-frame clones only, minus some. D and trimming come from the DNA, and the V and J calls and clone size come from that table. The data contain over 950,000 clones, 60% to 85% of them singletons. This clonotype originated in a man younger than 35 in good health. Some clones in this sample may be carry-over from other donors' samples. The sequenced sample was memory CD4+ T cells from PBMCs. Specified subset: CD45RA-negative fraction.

CDR3 sequence reads: CATSRVAQGANYGYTF. The DNA for the CDR3 is TGTGCCACCAGCAGAGTGGCGCAGGGGGCTAACTATGGCTACACCTTC. The J gene is TRBJ1-2, the V gene TRBV15; TRBD1 agrees at 7 bases. This CDR3 spans 16 amino acids. J gave up 0 bases and V 1 base, and 5 bases lay outside the gene matches. Germline values: CDR1 LNHNV, CDR2 YYDKDF (reference sequence).